Presented here are 9 T cell receptor beta chains from one specimen sequenced in a study of T cell repertoires in cytomegalovirus infection. TCRdb reprocessed the reads via MiXCR and lists one record per CDR3 protein. Among around 230,000 distinct CDR3 sequences listed, 6.5% were seen once. The sample taken for sequencing was PBMCs. These TCRs come from a human donor in good health (CMV status not recorded). Some clones in this sample may be carry-over from other donors' samples.

This clonotype has ten or more counts. This chain joins TRBV5-8 and TRBJ1-2; D is uncertain. CDR1 and CDR2 (germline): SGHTS, YDEGEE. The ends were cut back, 0 bases at V and 3 bases at J, with 15 bases in the middle. The CDR3 runs 16 residues. The CDR3 nucleotides read TGTGCCAGCAGCTTGGACTCAGGCCCTCCTGACTATGGCTACACCTTC. It translates to CASSLDSGPPDYGYTF.

This clonotype was picked up many times. The rearrangement uses TRBV3-1 and TRBJ1-5; D is unclear. The CDR3 is made up of 12 amino acids. Germline V gene sequence: CDR1 LGHDT, CDR2 YNNKEL (reference sequence). V gave up 3 bases and J gave up 5 bases, with 5 bases separating them. The CDR3 here is CASSHEDQPQHF. CDR3 DNA: TGTGCCAGCAGCCATGAGGATCAGCCCCAGCATTTT.

This clonotype was detected only a few times. The chain employs TRBV12-5 and TRBJ2-3; TRBD1 is a possible D gene (6 bases). The germline V and J ends were trimmed by 5 bases and 2 bases, with 11 bases remaining between them. The CDR3 extends over 14 amino acids. Germline V gives CDR1 LGHNT, CDR2 FRNRAP. In nucleotides, the CDR3 is TGTGCTAGTGGTGCCGGACAGTACACAGATACGCAGTATTTT. It is translated as CASGAGQYTDTQYF.

This clonotype was counted at least ten times. The chain couples TRBV19 to TRBJ2-1, with D maybe TRBD2 (5 bases). CDR1 and CDR2 from the germline V gene are LNHDA and SQIVND (reference sequence). The CDR3 covers 17 residues. Trimming removed 5 bases at V and 6 bases at J, with 23 bases between. The CDR3 sequence is CASSSVRETQTLNEQFF. CDR3 bases: TGTGCCAGTAGTTCAGTAAGGGAGACGCAAACTCTCAATGAGCAGTTCTTC.

This clonotype occurred many times. V is TRBV20-1 and J is TRBJ2-2; 7 bases match TRBD1. The CDR3 has 14 residues. V lost 1 base, J lost 4 bases, and 3 bases stayed unmatched. Germline assignment: CDR1 DFQATT and CDR2 SNEGSKA (reference sequence). CDR3 DNA: TGCAGTGCTAGAGGGGGACAGAGCACCGGGGAGCTGTTTTTT. This sequence encodes CSARGGQSTGELFF.

This clonotype was seen repeatedly, ten times or more. The chain links TRBV6-2 or TRBV6-3 to TRBJ1-5, with TRBD1 as a possible D gene (6 bases). Germline CDR1 is MNHEY and CDR2 is SVGEGT. Trimming stripped 7 bases from V and 6 bases from J, with 16 bases between. The CDR3 covers 14 residues. In DNA form, the CDR3 reads TGTGCCAGCACCATAGGGGGGGTCACTCAGCCCCAGCATTTT. This translates into CASTIGGVTQPQHF.

This clonotype was recorded at least ten times. The chain is built from TRBV20-1 and TRBJ2-3; D is unclear. The V end lost 6 bases, the J end lost 3 bases, and 7 bases lay between the germline ends. The CDR3 extends over 11 amino acids. Looked up from germline, CDR1 is DFQATT and CDR2 is SNEGSKA (reference sequence). Written as DNA, the CDR3 is TGCAGTGCGAGACATACAGATACGCAGTATTTT. Translated, it gives CSARHTDTQYF.

This clonotype came up many times. The V call is TRBV11-2, the J call TRBJ2-1; weak D call: TRBD2 (6 bases). Germline lookup yields CDR1 SGHAT and CDR2 FQNNGV. The CDR3 has 15 amino acids. The V and J ends lost 4 bases and 3 bases respectively, with 13 bases between them. CDR3 in amino acids: CASSSRLVLYNEQFF. The CDR3 DNA reads as TGTGCCAGCAGCTCCAGACTAGTACTCTACAATGAGCAGTTCTTC.

This clonotype was detected many times. This chain joins TRBV2 and TRBJ1-1; D gene ambiguous. V lost 2 bases and J lost 7, with 5 bases in between. This CDR3 contains 11 residues. Germline V CDR1 and CDR2: SNHLY, FYNNEI. The CDR3 sequence: CASSEHGEAFF. The CDR3 bases are TGTGCCAGCAGTGAACACGGTGAAGCTTTCTTT.